This T cell receptor (beta chain) was captured by sequencing in a study of siplizumab effects on memory and regulatory T cells. Broader study findings: Tregs that proliferated in siplizumab cultures did not have their suppressive function confirmed. Naive T cells looked more diverse than memory cells and looked like major alloresponse contributors. Versus approximately 29% in controls, the mappable alloreactive CD4+ clones averaged around 68% Treg-derived with siplizumab. Roughly 75-97% of proliferating clones (CD4+ or CD8+) could not be assigned a naive or memory phenotype.

The CDR3 has 15 residues. V shed 4 bases and J shed 3 bases, with 19 bases lying between them. Germline loops: CDR1 GTSNPN, CDR2 SVGIG (reference sequence). The repertoire was sequenced with immunoSEQ multiplex PCR; TCRdb's copy has only in-frame clones and lacks some. The sample lists about 91,000 clones; approximately 93% were seen once. Details on this clone: The antigen remains unidentified.

This clonotype originated in a human donor in good health. V gene TRBV30 combines with J gene TRBJ2-7; either TRBD1 or TRBD2 may supply D (5 bases each). The sequenced sample was CD8+ T cells sorted from blood. The CDR3 DNA sequence: TGTGCCTGGATTTCCAGCGGACACCTGAACTACGAGCAGTACTTC. Encoded protein: CAWISSGHLNYEQYF.